This T cell receptor (beta chain) originates from a study of blood T cells in healthy people across ages. Overall study findings and caveats: Estimates drawn from one million T cells were deemed to understate diversity.

Using a J-beta primer mix together with a sample-barcoded 5' primer, a second PCR was run for roughly 7 to 11 cycles. Each CDR3 protein gets one entry after TCRdb re-called the 5' RACE reads with MiXCR. The sample carries around 1,500,000 distinct CDR3 sequences, 25% to 30% recorded once. From germline, CDR1 is KGHSH and CDR2 LQKENI. The CDR3 is 15 amino acids. A remark on this clonotype: The antigen is unknown. At one end the junction does not follow the germline gene, possibly because of a read error.

Sequencing input: blood. V gene TRBV18 combines with J gene TRBJ1-2; D unclear. The clonotype comes from a woman aged 25 to 39 in good health. The CDR3 bases are TGTGCCGGCTCACTAACCCTTTCCTCGTTGGATGGCTACACCTTC. It encodes CAGSLTLSSLDGYTF.